This T cell receptor (beta chain) originates from a study of blood T cells in healthy people across ages. General observations from the study: Versus aged donors, long-lived donors had higher diversity and more naive CD4+ cells. Because sorting was not performed, PBMCs prevented conclusive naive versus antigen-experienced comparison.

Donor samples were obtained from healthy Caucasian individuals from Russia, aged 6 to 90. Per-sample yields of isolated PBMCs were at least 6.5 million. Next came a second PCR, run for about 7 to 12 cycles, which used a sample-barcoded 5' primer along with a J-beta primer mix. TCRdb re-called the 5' RACE reads with MiXCR, one entry per CDR3 protein. This sample has 600,000 or so distinct CDR3 sequences; 25% to 30% occur once, and the top ten carry around a sixth. This clonotype was detected many times. Antigen: not known. The junction had 16 bases not matched to a gene; V was cut back by 2 bases and J by 0 bases. The CDR3 length is 20 residues. Germline V CDR1 and CDR2: MNHEY, SVGEGT.

The sequence was obtained from a woman older than 75 in good health. V usage is TRBV6-2 or TRBV6-3 and J usage is TRBJ2-3; 8 bases fit TRBD2. Input material: blood. CDR3 region: CASSYPRGSGTTSSTDTQYF. The CDR3 coding sequence is TGTGCCAGCAGTTACCCCCGGGGTAGCGGGACTACTTCTAGCACAGATACGCAGTATTTT.